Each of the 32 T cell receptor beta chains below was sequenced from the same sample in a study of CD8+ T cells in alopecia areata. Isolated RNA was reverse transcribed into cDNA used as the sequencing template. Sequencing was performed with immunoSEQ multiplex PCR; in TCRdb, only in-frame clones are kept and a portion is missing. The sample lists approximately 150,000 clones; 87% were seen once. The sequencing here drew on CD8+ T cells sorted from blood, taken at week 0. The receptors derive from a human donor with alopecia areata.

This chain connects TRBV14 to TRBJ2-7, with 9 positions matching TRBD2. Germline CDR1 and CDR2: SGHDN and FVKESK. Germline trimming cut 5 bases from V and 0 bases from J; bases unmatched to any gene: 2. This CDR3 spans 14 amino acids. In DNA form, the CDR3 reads TGTGCCAGCAGCAGTAGCGGGGGCTCCTACGAGCAGTACTTC. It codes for CASSSSGGSYEQYF.

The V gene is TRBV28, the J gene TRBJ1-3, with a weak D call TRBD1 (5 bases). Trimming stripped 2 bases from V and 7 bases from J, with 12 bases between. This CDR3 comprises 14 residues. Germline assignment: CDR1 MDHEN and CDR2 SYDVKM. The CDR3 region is CASSLPGVGNTIYF. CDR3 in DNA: TGTGCCAGCAGTTTACCGGGGGTCGGGAACACCATATATTTT.

CDR3: CASSSYDRAYEQYF. In DNA, the CDR3 is TGTGCCAGCAGCTCCTATGACAGGGCCTACGAGCAGTACTTC. The V and J genes are TRBV7-9 and TRBJ2-7, with 7 bases lining up with TRBD1. V lost 4 bases to trimming and J lost 2 bases; unmatched junction nucleotides: 5. Germline lookup yields CDR1 SEHNR and CDR2 FQNEAQ (reference sequence). This CDR3 has 14 amino acids.

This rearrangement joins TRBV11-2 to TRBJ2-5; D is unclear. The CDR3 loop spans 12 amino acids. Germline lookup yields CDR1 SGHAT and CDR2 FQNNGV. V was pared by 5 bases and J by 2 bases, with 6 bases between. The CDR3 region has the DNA TGTGCCAGCAGCACACCACAAGAGACCCAGTACTTC. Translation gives CASSTPQETQYF.

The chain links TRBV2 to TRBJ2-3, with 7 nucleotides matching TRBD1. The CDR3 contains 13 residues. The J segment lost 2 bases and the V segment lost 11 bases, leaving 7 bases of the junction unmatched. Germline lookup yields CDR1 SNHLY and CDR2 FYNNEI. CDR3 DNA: TGTGCCGGCTCAGGACAGGACACAGATACGCAGTATTTT. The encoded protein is CAGSGQDTDTQYF.

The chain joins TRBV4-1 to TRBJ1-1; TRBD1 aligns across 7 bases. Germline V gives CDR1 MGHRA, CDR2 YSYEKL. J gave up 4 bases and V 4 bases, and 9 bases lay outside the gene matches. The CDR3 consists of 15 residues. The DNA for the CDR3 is TGCGCCAGCAGCCCCATTACGTCAGGGGGCACTGAAGCTTTCTTT. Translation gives CASSPITSGGTEAFF.

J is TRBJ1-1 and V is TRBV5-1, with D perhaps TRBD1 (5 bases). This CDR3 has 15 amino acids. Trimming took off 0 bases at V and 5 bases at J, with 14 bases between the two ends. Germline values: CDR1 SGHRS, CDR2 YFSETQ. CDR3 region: CASSLAGGAGTEAFF. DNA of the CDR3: TGCGCCAGCAGCTTGGCCGGCGGGGCGGGTACTGAAGCTTTCTTT.

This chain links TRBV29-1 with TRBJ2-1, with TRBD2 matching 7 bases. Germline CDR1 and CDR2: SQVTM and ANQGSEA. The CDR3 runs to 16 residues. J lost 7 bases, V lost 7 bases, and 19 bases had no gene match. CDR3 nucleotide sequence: TGCAGCGCCCTAGCGGCCGCCGGTGTAATGGTGAATGAGCAGTTCTTC. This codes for CSALAAAGVMVNEQFF.

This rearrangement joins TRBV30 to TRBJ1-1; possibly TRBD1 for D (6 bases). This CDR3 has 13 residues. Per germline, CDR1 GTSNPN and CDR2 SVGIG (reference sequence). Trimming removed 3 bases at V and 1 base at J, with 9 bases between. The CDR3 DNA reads TGTGCCTGGAGCTTGACAGGGAACACTGAAGCTTTCTTT. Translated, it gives CAWSLTGNTEAFF.

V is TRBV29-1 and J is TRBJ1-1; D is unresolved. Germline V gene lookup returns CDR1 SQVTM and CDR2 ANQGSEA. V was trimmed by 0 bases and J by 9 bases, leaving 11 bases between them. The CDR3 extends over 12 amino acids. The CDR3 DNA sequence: TGCAGCGTTGAAGATCAGAACCTACAAGCTTTCTTT. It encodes CSVEDQNLQAFF.

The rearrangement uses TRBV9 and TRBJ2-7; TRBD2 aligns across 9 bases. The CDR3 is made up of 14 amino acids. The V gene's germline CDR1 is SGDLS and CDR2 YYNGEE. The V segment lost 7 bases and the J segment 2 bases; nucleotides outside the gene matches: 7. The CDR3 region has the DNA TGTGCCAGCTCCCCTAGCGGGACGGCCTACGAGCAGTACTTC. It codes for CASSPSGTAYEQYF.

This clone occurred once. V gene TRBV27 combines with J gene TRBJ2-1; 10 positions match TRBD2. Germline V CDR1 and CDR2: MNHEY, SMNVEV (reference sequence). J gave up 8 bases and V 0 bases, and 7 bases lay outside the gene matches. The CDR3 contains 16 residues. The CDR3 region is CASSLSASGGFDEQFF. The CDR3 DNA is TGTGCCAGCAGTTTATCGGCTAGCGGGGGTTTTGATGAGCAGTTCTTC.

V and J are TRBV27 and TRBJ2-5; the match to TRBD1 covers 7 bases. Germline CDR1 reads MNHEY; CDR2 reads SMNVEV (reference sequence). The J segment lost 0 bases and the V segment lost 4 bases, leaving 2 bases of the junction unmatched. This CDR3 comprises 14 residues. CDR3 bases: TGTGCCAGCAGTTCGGGACAGCACCAAGAGACCCAGTACTTC. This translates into CASSSGQHQETQYF.

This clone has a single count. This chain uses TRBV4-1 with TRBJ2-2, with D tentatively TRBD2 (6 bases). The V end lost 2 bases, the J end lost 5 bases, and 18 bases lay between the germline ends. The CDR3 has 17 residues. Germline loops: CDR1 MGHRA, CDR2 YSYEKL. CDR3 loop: CASSQLPNRLVTGELFF. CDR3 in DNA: TGCGCCAGCAGCCAACTCCCGAACAGACTAGTAACCGGGGAGCTGTTTTTT.

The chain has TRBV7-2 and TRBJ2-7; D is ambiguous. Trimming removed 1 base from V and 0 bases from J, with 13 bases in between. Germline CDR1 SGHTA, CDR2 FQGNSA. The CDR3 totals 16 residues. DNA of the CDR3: TGTGCCAGCAGCTTAGTAGGCGGAGAGTACTCCTACGAGCAGTACTTC. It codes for CASSLVGGEYSYEQYF. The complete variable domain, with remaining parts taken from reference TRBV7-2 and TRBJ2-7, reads GAGVSQSPSNKVTEKGKDVELRCDPISGHTALYWYRQSLGQGLEFLIYFQGNSAPDKSGLPSDRFSAERTGGSVSTLTIQRTQQEDSAVYLCASSLVGGEYSYEQYFGPGTRLTVT.

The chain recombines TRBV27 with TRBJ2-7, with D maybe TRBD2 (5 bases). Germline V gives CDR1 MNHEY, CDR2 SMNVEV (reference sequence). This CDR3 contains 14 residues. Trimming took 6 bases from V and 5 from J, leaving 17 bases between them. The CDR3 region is CASSGGLLYDEQYF. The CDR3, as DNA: TGTGCCAGCAGCGGTGGACTCCTATATGACGAGCAGTACTTC.

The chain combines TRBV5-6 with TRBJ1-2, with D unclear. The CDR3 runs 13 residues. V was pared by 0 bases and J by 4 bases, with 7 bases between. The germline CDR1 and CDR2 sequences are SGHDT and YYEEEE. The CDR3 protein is CASSLGQLYGYTF. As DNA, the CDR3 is TGTGCCAGCAGCTTGGGTCAGCTCTATGGCTACACCTTC.

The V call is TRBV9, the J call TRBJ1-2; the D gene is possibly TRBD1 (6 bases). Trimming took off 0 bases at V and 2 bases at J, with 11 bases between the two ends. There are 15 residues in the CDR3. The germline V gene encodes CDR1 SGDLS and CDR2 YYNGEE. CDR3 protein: CASSVGGGSNYGYTF. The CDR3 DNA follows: TGTGCCAGCAGCGTAGGAGGGGGTTCCAACTATGGCTACACCTTC.

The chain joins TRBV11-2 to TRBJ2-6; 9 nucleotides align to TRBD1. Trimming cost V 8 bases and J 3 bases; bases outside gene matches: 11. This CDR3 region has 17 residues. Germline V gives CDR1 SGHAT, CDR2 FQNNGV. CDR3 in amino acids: CASPGTGGARGANVLTF. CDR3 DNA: TGTGCCAGCCCTGGCACAGGGGGCGCGCGTGGGGCCAACGTCCTGACTTTC. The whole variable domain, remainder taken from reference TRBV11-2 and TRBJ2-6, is EAGVAQSPRYKIIEKRQSVAFWCNPISGHATLYWYQQILGQGPKLLIQFQNNGVVDDSQLPKDRFSAERLKGVDSTLKIQPAKLEDSAVYLCASPGTGGARGANVLTFGAGSRLTVL.

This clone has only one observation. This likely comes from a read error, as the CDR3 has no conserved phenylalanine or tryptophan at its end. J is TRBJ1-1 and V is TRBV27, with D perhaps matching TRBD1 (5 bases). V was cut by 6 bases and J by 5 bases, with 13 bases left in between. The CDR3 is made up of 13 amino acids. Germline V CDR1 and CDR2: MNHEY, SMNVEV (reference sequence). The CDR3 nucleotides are TGTGCCAGCAGGCTACAGGTTAATACTGAAGCTTTCCTT. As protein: CASRLQVNTEAFL.

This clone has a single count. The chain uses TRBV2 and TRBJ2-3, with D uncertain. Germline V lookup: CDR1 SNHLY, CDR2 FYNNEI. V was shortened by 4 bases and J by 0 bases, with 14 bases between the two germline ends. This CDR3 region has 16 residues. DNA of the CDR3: TGTGCCAGCAGTGCTCCCTACCTGACTAGCACAGATACGCAGTATTTT. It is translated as CASSAPYLTSTDTQYF.

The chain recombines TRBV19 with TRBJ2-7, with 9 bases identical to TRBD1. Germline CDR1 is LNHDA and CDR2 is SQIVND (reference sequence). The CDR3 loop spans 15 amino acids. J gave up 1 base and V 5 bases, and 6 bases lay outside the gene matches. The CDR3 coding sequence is TGTGCCAGTAGTTTTATGACAGGGGGGTCCTACGAGCAGTACTTC. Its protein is CASSFMTGGSYEQYF. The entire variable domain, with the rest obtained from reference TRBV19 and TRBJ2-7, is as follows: DGGITQSPKYLFRKEGQNVTLSCEQNLNHDAMYWYRQDPGQGLRLIYYSQIVNDFQKGDIAEGYSVSREKKESFPLTVTSAQKNPTAFYLCASSFMTGGSYEQYFGPGTRLTVT.

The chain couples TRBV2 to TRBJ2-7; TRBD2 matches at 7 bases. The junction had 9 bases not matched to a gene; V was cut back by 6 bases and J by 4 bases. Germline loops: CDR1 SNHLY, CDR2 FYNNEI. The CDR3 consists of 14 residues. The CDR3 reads CASRSEAGDYEQYF. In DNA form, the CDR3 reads TGTGCCAGCAGGAGTGAGGCGGGGGATTACGAGCAGTACTTC.

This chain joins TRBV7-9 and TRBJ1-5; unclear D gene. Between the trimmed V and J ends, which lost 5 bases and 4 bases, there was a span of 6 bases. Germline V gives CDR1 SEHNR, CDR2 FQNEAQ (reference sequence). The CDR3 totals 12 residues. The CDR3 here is CASSGHNQPQHF. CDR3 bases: TGTGCCAGCAGCGGGCATAATCAGCCCCAGCATTTT.

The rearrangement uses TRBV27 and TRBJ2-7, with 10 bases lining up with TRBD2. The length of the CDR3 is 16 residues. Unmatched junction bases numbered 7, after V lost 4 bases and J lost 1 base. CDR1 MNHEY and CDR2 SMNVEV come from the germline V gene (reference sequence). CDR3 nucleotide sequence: TGTGCCAGCAGTTCCGATAGCGGGGGGACTTCCTACGAGCAGTACTTC. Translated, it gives CASSSDSGGTSYEQYF.

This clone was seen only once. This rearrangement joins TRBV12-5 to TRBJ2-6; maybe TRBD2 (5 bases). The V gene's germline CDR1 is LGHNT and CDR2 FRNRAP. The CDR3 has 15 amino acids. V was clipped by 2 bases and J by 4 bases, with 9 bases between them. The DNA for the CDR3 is TGTGCTAGTGGTTTGCTAGCCCAGGGGGCCAACGTCCTGACTTTC. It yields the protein CASGLLAQGANVLTF.

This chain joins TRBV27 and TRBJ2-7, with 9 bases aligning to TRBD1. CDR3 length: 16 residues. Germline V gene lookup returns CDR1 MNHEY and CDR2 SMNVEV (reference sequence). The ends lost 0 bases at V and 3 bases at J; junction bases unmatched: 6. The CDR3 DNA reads TGTGCCAGCAGTTTATCGGGGACAGGGTTCCTCTACGAGCAGTACTTC. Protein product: CASSLSGTGFLYEQYF.

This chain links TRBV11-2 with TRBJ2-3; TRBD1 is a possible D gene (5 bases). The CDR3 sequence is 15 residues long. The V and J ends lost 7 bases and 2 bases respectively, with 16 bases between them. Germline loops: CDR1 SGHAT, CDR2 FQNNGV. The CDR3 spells CASNDRQTLTDTQYF. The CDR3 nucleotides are TGTGCCAGCAACGATCGACAGACTCTCACAGATACGCAGTATTTT. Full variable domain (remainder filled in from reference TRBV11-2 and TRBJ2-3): EAGVAQSPRYKIIEKRQSVAFWCNPISGHATLYWYQQILGQGPKLLIQFQNNGVVDDSQLPKDRFSAERLKGVDSTLKIQPAKLEDSAVYLCASNDRQTLTDTQYFGPGTRLTVL.

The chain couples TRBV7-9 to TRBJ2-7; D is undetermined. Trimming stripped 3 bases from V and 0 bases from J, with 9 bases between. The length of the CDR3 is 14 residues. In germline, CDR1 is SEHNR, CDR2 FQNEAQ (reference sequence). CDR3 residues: CASSFQESSYEQYF. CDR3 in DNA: TGTGCCAGCAGCTTCCAAGAGAGCTCCTACGAGCAGTACTTC.

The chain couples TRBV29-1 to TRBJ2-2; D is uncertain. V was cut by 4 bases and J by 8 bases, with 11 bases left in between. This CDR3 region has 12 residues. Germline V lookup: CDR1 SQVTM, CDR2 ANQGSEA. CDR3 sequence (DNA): TGCAGCGTTGCATTTGGGGTTGGGGAGCTGTTTTTT. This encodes CSVAFGVGELFF.

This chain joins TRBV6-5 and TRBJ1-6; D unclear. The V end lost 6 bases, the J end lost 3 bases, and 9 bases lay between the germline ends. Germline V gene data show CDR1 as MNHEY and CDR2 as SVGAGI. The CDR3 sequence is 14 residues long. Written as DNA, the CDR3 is TGTGCCAGCAGGGAACGAGTCTATAATTCACCCCTCCACTTT. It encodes CASRERVYNSPLHF.

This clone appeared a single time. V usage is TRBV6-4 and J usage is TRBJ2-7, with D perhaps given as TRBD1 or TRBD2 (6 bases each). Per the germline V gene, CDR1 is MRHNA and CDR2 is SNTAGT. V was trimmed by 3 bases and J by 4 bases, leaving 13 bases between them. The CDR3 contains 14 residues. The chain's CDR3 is CASSESQGGYEQYF. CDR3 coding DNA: TGTGCCAGCAGTGAATCACAGGGAGGTTACGAGCAGTACTTC.